Listed below are T cell receptor beta chains from one sample, sequenced in a study of cytomegalovirus exposure and HLA in healthy donors. The assay was immunoSEQ multiplex PCR, and TCRdb's table has in-frame clones only and misses some. Of 110,000 to 150,000 clones listed, 75% were seen once; the top ten hold approximately 6.8%. The specimen was PBMCs. The receptors derive from a man aged 25-45 years in good health and CMV-seronegative. Both conserved end residues are part of each CDR3. A D gene is named only where the DNA matches it firmly. The size of a clone is reported for some rows only, either as once, few or many, or as a class for expanded clones.

D: -
J: TRBJ1-1
V: TRBV6-6
size: -
DNA: TGTGCCAGCAGTTACTCTAGCGCTGCGAACACTGAAGCTTTCTTT
CDR3: CASSYSSAANTEAFF

D: -
J: TRBJ1-3
V: TRBV9
size: -
DNA: TGTGCCAGCAGCGTAGCGGGTTTCTCTGGAAACACCATATATTTT
CDR3: CASSVAGFSGNTIYF

D: TRBD1
J: TRBJ1-3
V: TRBV2
size: -
DNA: TGTGCCAGCAGTCTTACGACAGGGACTGGAAACACCATATATTTT
CDR3: CASSLTTGTGNTIYF

D: -
J: TRBJ1-3
V: TRBV29-1
size: -
DNA: TGCAGCGTTCGCGCCAACTCTGGAAACACCATATATTTT
CDR3: CSVRANSGNTIYF

D: -
J: TRBJ1-1
V: TRBV5-1
size: -
DNA: TGCGCCAGCAGAACAGTCGGAGGGACCTCTGAAGCTTTCTTT
CDR3: CASRTVGGTSEAFF

D: TRBD2
J: TRBJ2-1
V: TRBV18
size: -
DNA: TGTGCCAGCTCACAGCGGGCTAGCGGGGTTATATACAATGAGCAGTTCTTC
CDR3: CASSQRASGVIYNEQFF

D: TRBD1
J: TRBJ2-7
V: TRBV28
size: once
DNA: TGTGCCAGCATTGGGACAGGCTCCTACGAGCAGTACTTC
CDR3: CASIGTGSYEQYF

D: -
J: TRBJ2-7
V: TRBV7-9
size: -
DNA: TGTGCCAGCAGCCAACCCCAGGGCCACGAGCAGTACTTC
CDR3: CASSQPQGHEQYF

D: TRBD1
J: TRBJ2-6
V: TRBV7-6
size: once
DNA: TGTGCCAGCAGCCTCCCTCCGGGACAGGGAACCAACGTCCTGACTTTC
CDR3: CASSLPPGQGTNVLTF

D: TRBD1
J: TRBJ1-3
V: TRBV7-9
size: -
DNA: TGTGCCAGCAGCCCGTCCCGGGACAGGGGTCTTGTTGGAAACACCATATATTTT
CDR3: CASSPSRDRGLVGNTIYF

D: -
J: TRBJ2-6
V: TRBV6-6
size: -
DNA: TGTGCCAGCATGGTGTCTGGGGCCAACGGCCTGACTTTC
CDR3: CASMVSGANGLTF

D: TRBD2
J: TRBJ2-5
V: TRBV6-1
size: few
DNA: TGTGCCAGCAGTGGGCTAGCGGGAGGGCCTCAAGAGACCCAGTACTTC
CDR3: CASSGLAGGPQETQYF

D: TRBD1
J: TRBJ1-1
V: TRBV7-8
size: -
DNA: TGTGCCAGCAGCGCGCGGGACAGGGGATCGAACACTGAAGCTTTCTTT
CDR3: CASSARDRGSNTEAFF

D: -
J: TRBJ1-3
V: TRBV6-1
size: -
DNA: TGTGCCAGCAGCTCAGGGCTGAGCTCTGGAAACACCATATATTTT
CDR3: CASSSGLSSGNTIYF

D: -
J: TRBJ2-2
V: TRBV6-4
size: once
DNA: TGTGCCACCTCTCCGGGACAGAACACCGGGGAGCTGTTTTTT
CDR3: CATSPGQNTGELFF

D: TRBD1
J: TRBJ1-5
V: TRBV19
size: -
DNA: TGTGCCAGTAGTATCGTCCGGCAGGGGGCTATTGGCAATCAGCCCCAGCATTTT
CDR3: CASSIVRQGAIGNQPQHF

D: TRBD2
J: TRBJ2-1
V: TRBV10-1
size: -
DNA: TGCGCCAGCAGTGAGTCATCGCTAGCGGGGAACAATGAGCAGTTCTTC
CDR3: CASSESSLAGNNEQFF

D: TRBD1
J: TRBJ2-5
V: TRBV9
size: -
DNA: TGTGCCAGCAGCGTAGCTACTGGACAGGGTGGAGAGACCCAGTACTTC
CDR3: CASSVATGQGGETQYF

D: -
J: TRBJ1-5
V: TRBV19
size: once
DNA: TGTGCCAGTAGTACCGGACTCACCGGCAATCAGCCCCAGCATTTT
CDR3: CASSTGLTGNQPQHF

D: -
J: TRBJ2-6
V: TRBV9
size: once
DNA: TGTGCCAGCAGCGAGAGGGGGTTTCCGCCGGAAGTCTCTGGGGCCAACGTCCTGACTTTC
CDR3: CASSERGFPPEVSGANVLTF

D: TRBD1
J: TRBJ2-7
V: TRBV5-4
size: -
DNA: TGTGCCAGCAGCGACACCGGGACAGGGCGTGTTAGGCAGTACTTC
CDR3: CASSDTGTGRVRQYF

D: TRBD2
J: TRBJ2-5
V: TRBV5-1
size: -
DNA: TGCGCCAGCAGCCCCTGGGGAGCGGGAGTGGGAGAGACCCAGTACTTC
CDR3: CASSPWGAGVGETQYF

D: TRBD1
J: TRBJ2-3
V: TRBV7-9
size: -
DNA: TGTGCCAGCATCGAAGACAGGGGGGGAGATACGCAGTATTTT
CDR3: CASIEDRGGDTQYF

D: TRBD2
J: TRBJ2-5
V: TRBV18
size: -
DNA: TGTGCCAGCTCCTCCGCCGGGACTAGCGGCCAAGAGACCCAGTACTTC
CDR3: CASSSAGTSGQETQYF

D: TRBD1
J: TRBJ1-4
V: TRBV18
size: -
DNA: TGTGCCAGCTCATGGGGGACAGGGGGCTTCGGAGAGGAAAAACTGTTTTTT
CDR3: CASSWGTGGFGEEKLFF